The entry below describes one TCR beta chain. The antigen it recognizes is unknown. There are no base qualities to consult, and no much larger clone falls within one base. Receptor libraries were prepared by the immunoSEQ multiplex PCR assay. To provide template for TCR sequencing, every sample had RNA extracted and reverse transcribed into cDNA. First-strand cDNA was synthesized with SuperScript III using a 2:1 mix of oligo-dT and random hexamers. A synthetic immune receptor repertoire was used to gauge amplification bias, and whatever bias remained was removed computationally. Processing in the source paper ran as follows. Raw reads were preprocessed to remove errors, and CDR3 was defined by IMGT conventions from the conserved cysteine to phenylalanine. Clonality was computed by normalizing Shannon entropy by log2 of the number of productive unique TCRs and subtracting the result from 1. Whether scalp clones were CD4 or CD8 was inferred by matching scalp TCRbeta sequences against CD4 and CD8 repertoires sorted from blood. The source is immuneACCESS, and TCRdb retained only in-frame sequences with V and J called. Part of the clones is not carried over; for the studies checked, unresolved V genes explain less than half of this, and the remainder is unexplained. V, J and clone size are taken as reported in that table, and D and trimming were inferred from the DNA itself. The sample profile shows over 150,000 clones; 53% of them were found once. Less than 14% of the sample rests with the top ten.

According to the study, the label for this sample's time point signals: 24 weeks on oral tofacitinib. The label giving this sample's treatment or condition can be read as: oral pan-JAK inhibitor, 5-10 mg twice daily. Lesional scalp punch biopsies and peripheral blood were obtained from alopecia areata patients. PBMCs were isolated by density centrifugation and stained for CD3, CD4 and CD8, after which CD4+ and CD8+ T cells were sorted on a FACSAria. The sample comes from a study of CD8+ T cells in alopecia areata (dated by TCRdb to the late 2010s). With regard to the full study: The treated patients took part in an open-label pilot trial in which moderate-to-severe alopecia areata was treated with oral tofacitinib at 5 to 10 mg twice daily. Patients stayed on tofacitinib for 6 to 18 months and then had 6 months of follow-up off drug so that delayed response and recurrence could be assessed. For the treated patients, the SALT score, which quantifies what percentage of scalp surface area is affected, served as the measure of disease severity. The study used high-throughput TCRbeta sequencing to examine T cell clonal expansion in alopecia areata, in both the C3H/HeJ mouse model and human patients. In humans, TCRbeta sequencing was performed on scalp tissue and on sorted CD4+ and CD8+ peripheral blood T cells from healthy controls and from patients with patchy or totalis/universalis alopecia areata. Biopsies were taken from tofacitinib-treated patients at baseline and again at 4 and 24 weeks into treatment, and several of those patients also had a later scalp biopsy. Clonality in the scalp was compared among normal scalp (n=4), patchy alopecia areata scalp (n=8), and alopecia totalis/universalis scalp (n=8). RNA was obtained with the PAXgene miRNA kit for fixed scalp, the miRNeasy kit for PBMCs, and the RNeasy kit for mouse skin. TCRbeta CDR3 regions were amplified by immunoSEQ multiplex PCR using 35 Vbeta forward and 13 Jbeta reverse primers.

CDR1 and CDR2, looked up from the germline V gene, are SGHTA and FQGNSA. V ends up 1 base short and J 6 bases short, with an unmatched junction base count of 8. Inclusive of the bounding cysteine and phenylalanine, the CDR3 is 17 residues long. Only the CDR3 DNA stays, 51 bases, in frame from base 1. Results and caveats for the whole study, not just this receptor: Because the treated cohort was small and included a single nonresponder, larger studies are needed to assess links between baseline CD8+ expansion and response. During tofacitinib treatment, many expanded lesional clones remained in scalp and blood, and this persistence may partly explain relapse after treatment is stopped. Lesional scalp, especially in alopecia totalis/universalis, showed higher clonality and more expanded CD8+ clones than normal scalp, suggesting antigenic drive. Shared TCR sequences between patients were less evident than in mice, which may be partly attributable to HLA diversity in the patient population. Scalp clonality and the number of expanded CD8+ clones among the top 100 scalp clones were significantly decreased by tofacitinib. Resident alphabeta T cells in normal human skin are also sequenced, complicating scalp TCR repertoire analysis, unlike mouse skin dominated by gammadelta T cells.

The receptor comes from a human donor with alopecia areata. The chain couples TRBV7-2 to TRBJ2-3, with 12 bases matching TRBD2. The starting material was CD8+ T cells sorted from blood, obtained at week 24, from a patient treated with tofacitinib. The encoded CDR3 is CASSLDASGGVIDTQYF. The DNA is as follows: TGTGCCAGCAGCTTAGACGCTAGCGGGGGGGTTATTGATACGCAGTATTTT.